The rows below give T cell receptor beta chains drawn from one sample of a study of T cell responses to AZD1222 COVID-19 vaccine. Sequencing was performed with immunoSEQ multiplex PCR; in TCRdb, only in-frame clones are kept and a portion is missing. The profile shows some 52,000 clones, roughly 87% of them singletons. Here the sequenced sample was peripheral blood, taken 28 days after the second AZD1222 dose. The receptor set was obtained from an adult who received the AZD1222 COVID-19 vaccine. The CDR3 runs from the conserved cysteine through the conserved F or W. A D gene is named only where the DNA matches it firmly. Size values are once, few and many counts, or a class for expanded clones, and some rows have none.

V	size	J	D	DNA	CDR3
TRBV30	.	TRBJ2-5	.	TGTGCCTGGAGGAATGCGGCGCGTCAAGAGACCCAGTACTTC	CAWRNAARQETQYF
TRBV28	.	TRBJ1-3	.	TGTGCCAGCAGTGTCGACGGTGCCTCTGGAAACACCATATATTTT	CASSVDGASGNTIYF
TRBV9	.	TRBJ1-4	.	TGTGCCAGCAGCGTAGGTATCGGACAATTAGGTAATGAAAAACTGTTTTTT	CASSVGIGQLGNEKLFF
TRBV9	.	TRBJ2-2	.	TGTGCCAGCAGTGTCCGCCAGCAGAACACCGGGGAGCTGTTTTTT	CASSVRQQNTGELFF
TRBV29-1	.	TRBJ2-5	.	TGCAGCGTTGCAACAGGCCAAGAGACCCAGTACTTC	CSVATGQETQYF
TRBV5-5	.	TRBJ1-1	TRBD1	TGTGCCAGCGCCGCCGGGACAGTGGGTGAAGCTTTCTTT	CASAAGTVGEAFF
TRBV19	.	TRBJ1-5	.	TGTGCCGGGGGTCCAGGGTCTTATAGCAATCAGCCCCAGCATTTT	CAGGPGSYSNQPQHF
TRBV4-1	.	TRBJ2-2	.	TGCGCCAGCAGCCAAGATCTGGGAAGGGGGAACACCGGGGAGCTGTTTTTT	CASSQDLGRGNTGELFF
TRBV4-2	.	TRBJ1-6	.	TGTGCCAGCAGCCAAGAAAATTCACCCCTCCACTTT	CASSQENSPLHF
TRBV6-6	.	TRBJ1-2	.	TGTGCCAGCAGTCCGGGGGCTAACTATGGCTACACCTTC	CASSPGANYGYTF
TRBV3-1/TRBV3-2	.	TRBJ2-7	TRBD2	TGTGCCAGCAGCCCCCCCACTAGCGGGAGCCACGAGCAGTACTTC	CASSPPTSGSHEQYF
TRBV7-2	.	TRBJ1-3	.	TGTGCCAGCAGCCCCAGTCTGAGCTCTGGAAACACCATATATTTT	CASSPSLSSGNTIYF
TRBV7-9	few	TRBJ2-7	TRBD1	TGTGCCAGCAGCTTTCGGGGACAGGGGATCCACGAGCAGTACTTC	CASSFRGQGIHEQYF
TRBV19	.	TRBJ2-2	TRBD2	TGTGCCAGTAGTATGCTAGCGGGGGCAAACACCGGGGAGCTGTTTTTT	CASSMLAGANTGELFF
TRBV28	.	TRBJ2-7	.	TGTGCCAGCAGCGCACGCAGGGGGGTCGCGGGAGTCGCCTACGAGCAGTACTTC	CASSARRGVAGVAYEQYF
TRBV5-4	.	TRBJ2-1	.	TGTGCCAGCAGCTTCGAGGGGAGCTCCTACAATGAGCAGTTCTTC	CASSFEGSSYNEQFF
TRBV19	.	TRBJ2-7	.	TGTGCCAGTAGTATAGGGCCCGGGGCCGAGCAGTACTTC	CASSIGPGAEQYF
TRBV7-2	.	TRBJ1-3	.	TGTGCCAGCAGCTTAGGCGGGGGGGCTGGAAACACCATATATTTT	CASSLGGGAGNTIYF
TRBV28	few	TRBJ2-1	TRBD2	TGTGCCAGCAGGACTAGCGGGAGCCACAATGAGCAGTTCTTC	CASRTSGSHNEQFF
TRBV5-1	medium-sized	TRBJ2-1	.	TGCGCCAGCAGCTTGGCGCAGGGGACCCACAATGAGCAGTTCTTC	CASSLAQGTHNEQFF
TRBV5-1	.	TRBJ1-6	TRBD1	TGCGCCAGCAGCACCGGACAGGGTGGTCATTCACCCCTCCACTTT	CASSTGQGGHSPLHF
TRBV10-3	.	TRBJ1-2	TRBD1	TGTGCCATCAGTCCTAACCCGACAGGGAACTATGGCTACACCTTC	CAISPNPTGNYGYTF
TRBV6-5	.	TRBJ1-2	TRBD1	TGTGCCAGCAGTCGACAGGGGTTTGGCTACACCTTC	CASSRQGFGYTF
TRBV6-5	.	TRBJ1-5	.	TGTGCCAGCAGTTTCAGGGGTGAGGGGCAGCCCCAGCATTTT	CASSFRGEGQPQHF
TRBV4-2	.	TRBJ2-7	TRBD2	TGTGCCAGCAGCCAAGCGCTAGCGGGAGGGCTTCCCTACGAGCAGTACTTC	CASSQALAGGLPYEQYF
TRBV5-1	.	TRBJ2-7	TRBD2	TGCGCCAGCACCAGCGCGGGAGGCACGTACTACGAGCAGTACTTC	CASTSAGGTYYEQYF
TRBV21-1	.	TRBJ2-1	.	TGTGCCAGACAGAGTAGCGGGAGGGCCCTGGATGAGCAGTTCTTC	CARQSSGRALDEQFF
TRBV6-1	.	TRBJ1-4	TRBD1	TGTGCCAGCACTCAGACAGGGGGGGAAAAACTGTTTTTT	CASTQTGGEKLFF
TRBV30	.	TRBJ1-6	TRBD1	TGTGCCTGGATCCGGGACAGGGGTGATTCACCCCTCCACTTT	CAWIRDRGDSPLHF
TRBV13	.	TRBJ2-5	.	TGTGCCAGCAGCTTAGTCACAGGCGGCGCTGAGACCCAGTACTTC	CASSLVTGGAETQYF
TRBV7-9	few	TRBJ2-1	TRBD2	TGTGCCAGCAGCCCGACTAGCGGGAGCCCCTACAATGAGCAGTTCTTC	CASSPTSGSPYNEQFF
TRBV7-8	.	TRBJ2-1	TRBD2	TGTGCCAGCAGCCCCGGACTAGTTCCTGAGCAGTTCTTC	CASSPGLVPEQFF
TRBV5-4	.	TRBJ1-1	.	TGTGCCAGCAGCTTGGATGCCAGGGAAGCTTTCTTT	CASSLDAREAFF
TRBV7-3	.	TRBJ2-7	.	TGTGCCAGCAGCTTAGCGGGATCCTCCGAGCAGTACTTC	CASSLAGSSEQYF
TRBV24-1	.	TRBJ1-2	TRBD1	TGTGCCACCAGTGACCCCGGGACAGCGCCGCCCTATGGCTACACCTTC	CATSDPGTAPPYGYTF
TRBV18	.	TRBJ1-5	.	TGTGCCAGCTCACCCCCCGATAGCAATCAGCCCCAGCATTTT	CASSPPDSNQPQHF
TRBV24-1	.	TRBJ2-5	TRBD2	TGTGCCACCGGATCTAGCGGCCATACCCAAGAGACCCAGTACTTC	CATGSSGHTQETQYF
TRBV2	.	TRBJ1-4	.	TGTGCCAGCAGTGATTGGGGCACCCCAGGGGAAAAACTGTTTTTT	CASSDWGTPGEKLFF
TRBV5-1	.	TRBJ2-3	.	TGCGCCAGCAGCTTGGACGGCAGGGGAGGTTCAGATACGCAGTATTTT	CASSLDGRGGSDTQYF
TRBV6-5	few	TRBJ1-2	TRBD1	TGTGCCAGCAGCCGACAGGGGAGCGGAGGCTACACCTTC	CASSRQGSGGYTF